This T cell receptor (beta chain) was identified in a study of CD8+ T cells in alopecia areata. Study overall: Using the percentage of affected scalp area, treated patients' severity was scored. Overall study results and limits: One nonresponder leaves baseline CD8+ expansion's link to response uncertain.

It was cDNA, reverse transcribed from extracted RNA, that served as the sequencing template. Profiled with immunoSEQ multiplex PCR; TCRdb holds only in-frame clones, not every one. The data show about 120,000 clones, 50% to 75% seen once. Sample treatment: oral pan-JAK inhibitor, 5-10 mg twice daily. Both CD4+ and CD8+ T cells were separated by sorting PBMCs. This CDR3 has 15 residues. The V end was cut by 3 bases, the J end by 1 base, with 10 bases between. Germline V gene sequence: CDR1 MNHEY, CDR2 SMNVEV (reference sequence). This clone was counted only a few times. Its antigen is unidentified. The chain links TRBV27 to TRBJ1-5; D unresolved. The sequence was obtained from a human donor with alopecia areata. The material was CD8+ T cells sorted from blood, obtained at week 24, from a patient treated with tofacitinib. The CDR3: CASSFGLGSNQPQHF. CDR3 sequence (DNA): TGTGCCAGCAGTTTCGGGCTGGGGAGCAATCAGCCCCAGCATTTT.